The clone carrying this TCR beta chain has only a few counts. Participants came from roughly 23 US areas, aged about 18 to 95 years. In the original workflow: How many nucleated cells were present was estimated from reference gene primer amplification. Generated by immunoSEQ multiplex PCR, the TCRdb table keeps only in-frame clones and is missing some. V and J calls and clone size come straight from that table; D and trimming were deduced from the DNA. The table has 300,000 or so clones, approximately 90% seen once. V was clipped by 4 bases and J by 15 bases; unmatched bases: 9. CDR3 length equals 13 residues. Germline V gives CDR1 SEHNR, CDR2 FQNEAQ (reference sequence). The source of the sample is a study of blood T cell repertoires in COVID-19.

The clonotype was recovered from a woman aged 30 to 39 who had recovered from COVID-19. The V gene is TRBV7-9, the J gene TRBJ1-6; 7 positions match TRBD1. Material for sequencing was PBMCs or T cells enriched from blood (not recorded which). The CDR3 nucleotides read TGTGCCAGCAGCTCAACGACAGGGACTTTCCTCCACTTT. Translated, it gives CASSSTTGTFLHF. Using reference TRBV7-9 and TRBJ1-6 for the parts outside the CDR3, the full variable domain is DTGVSQNPRHKITKRGQNVTFRCDPISEHNRLYWYRQTLGQGPEFLTYFQNEAQLEKSRLLSDRFSAERPKGSFSTLEIQRTEQGDSAMYLCASSSTTGTFLHFGNGTRLTVT.